This T cell receptor (beta chain) was found in a study of blood T cells in healthy people across ages. This clonotype was seen a single time. An end of the junction does not agree with germline; a read error may underlie this. CDR3 length: 13 residues. CDR1 is LGHDT and CDR2 is YNNKEL in the germline V gene (reference sequence). Combining a sample-barcoded 5' primer with a J-beta primer mix, a second PCR ran for roughly 7 to 11 cycles. MiXCR, run by TCRdb on the 5' RACE reads, gives a single entry per CDR3 protein. Of about 1,800,000 distinct CDR3 sequences detected, 28% appear once; the ten largest clones hold 7% to 9%.

The TCR originated in a woman aged 25 to 39 in good health. Sequenced material: blood. The rearrangement links TRBV3-1 to TRBJ2-3; D gene uncertain. The DNA for the CDR3 is TGTGCCAACAGCCAAGACTTACGGGATACGCAGTATTTT. This encodes CANSQDLRDTQYF.